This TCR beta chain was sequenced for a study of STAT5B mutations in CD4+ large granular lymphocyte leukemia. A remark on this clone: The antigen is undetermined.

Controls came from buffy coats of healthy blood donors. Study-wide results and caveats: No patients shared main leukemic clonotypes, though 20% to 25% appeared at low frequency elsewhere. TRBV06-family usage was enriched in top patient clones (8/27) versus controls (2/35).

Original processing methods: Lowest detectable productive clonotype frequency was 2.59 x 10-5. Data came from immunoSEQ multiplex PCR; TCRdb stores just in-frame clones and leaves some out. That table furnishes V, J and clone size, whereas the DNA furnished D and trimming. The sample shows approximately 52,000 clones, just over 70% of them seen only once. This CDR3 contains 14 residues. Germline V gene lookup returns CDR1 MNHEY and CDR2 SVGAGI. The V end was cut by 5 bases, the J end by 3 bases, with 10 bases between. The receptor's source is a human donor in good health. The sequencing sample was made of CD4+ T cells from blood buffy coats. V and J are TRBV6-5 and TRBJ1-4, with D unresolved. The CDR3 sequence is CASSLHYSNEKLFF. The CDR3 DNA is TGTGCCAGCAGTCTCCACTACTCTAATGAAAAACTGTTTTTT.